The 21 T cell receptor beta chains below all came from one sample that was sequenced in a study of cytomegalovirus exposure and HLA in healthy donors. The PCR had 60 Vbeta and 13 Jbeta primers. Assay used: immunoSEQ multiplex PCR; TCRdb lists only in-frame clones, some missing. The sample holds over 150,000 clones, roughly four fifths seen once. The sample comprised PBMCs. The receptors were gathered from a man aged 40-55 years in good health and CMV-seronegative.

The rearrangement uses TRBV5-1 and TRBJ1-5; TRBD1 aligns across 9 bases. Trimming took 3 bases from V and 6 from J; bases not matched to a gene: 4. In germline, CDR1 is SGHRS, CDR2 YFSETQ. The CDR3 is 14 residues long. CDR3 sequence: CASSWGQGGQPQHF. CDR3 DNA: TGCGCCAGCAGCTGGGGACAGGGAGGTCAGCCCCAGCATTTT.

The CDR3 loop reads CASSLGQSSGTYNSPLHF. The CDR3 nucleotides are TGTGCCAGCAGTCTTGGACAGTCATCTGGGACCTATAATTCACCCCTCCACTTT. The rearrangement links TRBV27 to TRBJ1-6; tentatively, D is TRBD1 (6 bases). The CDR3 has 18 amino acids. V lost 5 bases and J 2 bases, leaving 19 bases between the germline ends. From germline, CDR1 is MNHEY and CDR2 SMNVEV (reference sequence).

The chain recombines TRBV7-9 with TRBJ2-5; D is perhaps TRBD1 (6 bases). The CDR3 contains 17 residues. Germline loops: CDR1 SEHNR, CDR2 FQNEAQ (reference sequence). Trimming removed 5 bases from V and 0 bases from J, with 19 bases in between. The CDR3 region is CASSQTPSQGYQETQYF. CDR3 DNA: TGTGCCAGCAGCCAAACACCATCTCAGGGGTACCAAGAGACCCAGTACTTC. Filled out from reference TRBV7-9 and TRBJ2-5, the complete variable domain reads DTGVSQNPRHKITKRGQNVTFRCDPISEHNRLYWYRQTLGQGPEFLTYFQNEAQLEKSRLLSDRFSAERPKGSFSTLEIQRTEQGDSAMYLCASSQTPSQGYQETQYFGPGTRLLVL.

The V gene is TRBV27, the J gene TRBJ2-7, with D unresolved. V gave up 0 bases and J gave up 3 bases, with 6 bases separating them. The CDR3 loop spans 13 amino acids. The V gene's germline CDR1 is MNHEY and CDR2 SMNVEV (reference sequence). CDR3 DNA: TGTGCCAGCAGTTTATCGTACGGCTACGAGCAGTACTTC. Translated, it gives CASSLSYGYEQYF.

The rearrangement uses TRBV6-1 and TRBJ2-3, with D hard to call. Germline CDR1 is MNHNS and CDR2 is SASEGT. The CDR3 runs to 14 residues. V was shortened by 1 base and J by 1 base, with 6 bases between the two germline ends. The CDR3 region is CASSEGLGTDTQYF. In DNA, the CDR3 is TGTGCCAGCAGTGAAGGCCTAGGCACAGATACGCAGTATTTT.

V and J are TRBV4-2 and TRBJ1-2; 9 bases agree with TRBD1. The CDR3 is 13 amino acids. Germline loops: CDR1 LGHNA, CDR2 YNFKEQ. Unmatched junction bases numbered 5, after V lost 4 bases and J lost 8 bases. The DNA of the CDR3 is TGTGCCAGCAGCCCCGGGACAGGGCAAGGCTACACCTTC. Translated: CASSPGTGQGYTF.

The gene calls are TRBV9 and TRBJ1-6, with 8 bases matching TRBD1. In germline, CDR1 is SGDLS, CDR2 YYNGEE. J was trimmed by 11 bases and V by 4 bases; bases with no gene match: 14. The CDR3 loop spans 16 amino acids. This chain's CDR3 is CASSPPVGQGTTPLHF. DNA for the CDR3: TGTGCCAGCAGCCCTCCCGTTGGACAGGGTACGACACCCCTCCACTTT.

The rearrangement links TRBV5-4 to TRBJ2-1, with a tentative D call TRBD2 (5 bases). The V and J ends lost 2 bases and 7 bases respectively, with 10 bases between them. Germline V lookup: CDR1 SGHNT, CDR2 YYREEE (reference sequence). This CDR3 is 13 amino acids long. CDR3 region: CASSFGGSNEQFF. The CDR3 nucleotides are TGTGCCAGCAGCTTTGGCGGGTCGAATGAGCAGTTCTTC.

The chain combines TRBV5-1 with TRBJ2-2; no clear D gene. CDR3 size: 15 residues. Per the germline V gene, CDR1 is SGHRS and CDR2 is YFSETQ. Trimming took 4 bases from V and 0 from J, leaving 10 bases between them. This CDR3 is CASSGSQPNTGELFF. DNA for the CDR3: TGCGCCAGCAGCGGCTCACAGCCGAACACCGGGGAGCTGTTTTTT.

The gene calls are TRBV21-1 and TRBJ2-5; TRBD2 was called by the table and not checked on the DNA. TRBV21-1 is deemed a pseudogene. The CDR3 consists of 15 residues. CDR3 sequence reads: CASSKETSGVETQYF. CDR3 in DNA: TGTGCCAGCAGCAAAGAGACTAGCGGGGTGGAGACCCAGTACTTC.

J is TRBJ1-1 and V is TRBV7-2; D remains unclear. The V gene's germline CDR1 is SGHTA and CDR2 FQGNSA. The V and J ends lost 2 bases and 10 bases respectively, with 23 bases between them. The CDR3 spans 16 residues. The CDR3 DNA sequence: TGTGCCAGCAGCTTATTATTCTTGGACGGCAAACGGGGAGCTTTCTTT. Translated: CASSLLFLDGKRGAFF.

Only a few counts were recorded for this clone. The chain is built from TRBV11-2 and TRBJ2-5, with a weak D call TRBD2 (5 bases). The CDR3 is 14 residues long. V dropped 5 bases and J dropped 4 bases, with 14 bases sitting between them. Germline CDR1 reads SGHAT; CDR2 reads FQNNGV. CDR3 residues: CASSPPGLRETQYF. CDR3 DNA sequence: TGTGCCAGCAGCCCCCCGGGGTTGAGAGAGACCCAGTACTTC.

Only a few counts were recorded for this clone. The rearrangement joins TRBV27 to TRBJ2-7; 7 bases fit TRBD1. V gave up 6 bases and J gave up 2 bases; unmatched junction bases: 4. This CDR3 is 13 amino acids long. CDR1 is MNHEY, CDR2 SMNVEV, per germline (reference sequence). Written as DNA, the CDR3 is TGTGCCAGCAGCAAGACAGGGACCTACGAGCAGTACTTC. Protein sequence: CASSKTGTYEQYF.

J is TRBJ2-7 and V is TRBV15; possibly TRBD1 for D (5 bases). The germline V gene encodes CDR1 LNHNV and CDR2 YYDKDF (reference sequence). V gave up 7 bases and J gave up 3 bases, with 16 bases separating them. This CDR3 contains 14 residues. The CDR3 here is CATTKGDRNYEQYF. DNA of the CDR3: TGTGCCACCACCAAGGGCGACAGAAACTACGAGCAGTACTTC.

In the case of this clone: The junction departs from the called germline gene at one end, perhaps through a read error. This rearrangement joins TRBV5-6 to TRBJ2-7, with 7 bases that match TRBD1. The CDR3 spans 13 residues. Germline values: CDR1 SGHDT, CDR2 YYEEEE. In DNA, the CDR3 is TGTGCCGGCAGCCTGAGGGACAGCTACGAGCAGTACTTC. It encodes CAGSLRDSYEQYF.

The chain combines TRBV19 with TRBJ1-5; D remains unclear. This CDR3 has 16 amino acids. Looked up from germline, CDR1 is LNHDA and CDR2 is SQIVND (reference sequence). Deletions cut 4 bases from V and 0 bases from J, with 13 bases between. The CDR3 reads CASSTAWENSNQPQHF. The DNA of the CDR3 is TGTGCCAGTAGTACAGCATGGGAGAATAGCAATCAGCCCCAGCATTTT.

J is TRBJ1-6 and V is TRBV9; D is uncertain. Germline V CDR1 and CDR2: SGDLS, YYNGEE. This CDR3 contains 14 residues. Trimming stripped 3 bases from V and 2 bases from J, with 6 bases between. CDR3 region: CASSAGTYNSPLHF. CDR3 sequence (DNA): TGTGCCAGCAGCGCTGGCACCTATAATTCACCCCTCCACTTT.

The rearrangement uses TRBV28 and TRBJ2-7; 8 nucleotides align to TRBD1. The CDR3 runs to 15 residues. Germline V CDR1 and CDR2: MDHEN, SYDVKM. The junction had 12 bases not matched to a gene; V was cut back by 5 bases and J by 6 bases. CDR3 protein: CASSGSRGRIGEQYF. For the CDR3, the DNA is TGTGCCAGCAGTGGATCCAGGGGGCGGATAGGCGAGCAGTACTTC.

The CDR3 region has the DNA TGTGCCAGCGTGGAGACAGGTTTAAGAGGCGAGCAGTACTTC. The encoded protein is CASVETGLRGEQYF. This chain connects TRBV6-1 to TRBJ2-7; D might be TRBD1 (6 bases). The germline V and J ends were trimmed by 8 bases and 6 bases, with 20 bases remaining between them. The CDR3 length is 14 residues. Germline CDR1 and CDR2: MNHNS and SASEGT.

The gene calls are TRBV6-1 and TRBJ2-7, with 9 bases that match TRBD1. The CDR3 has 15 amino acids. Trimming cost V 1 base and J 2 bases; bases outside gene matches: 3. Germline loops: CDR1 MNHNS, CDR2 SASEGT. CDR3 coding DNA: TGTGCCAGCAGTGAAGGACAGGGGGGCGCCTACGAGCAGTACTTC. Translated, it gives CASSEGQGGAYEQYF.

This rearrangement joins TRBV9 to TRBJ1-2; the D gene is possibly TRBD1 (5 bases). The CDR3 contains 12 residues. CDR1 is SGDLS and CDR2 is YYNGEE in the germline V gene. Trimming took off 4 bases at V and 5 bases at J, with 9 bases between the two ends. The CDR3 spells CASSLDSYGYTF. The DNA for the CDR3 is TGTGCCAGCAGCCTTGACAGTTATGGCTACACCTTC. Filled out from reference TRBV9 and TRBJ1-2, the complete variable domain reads DSGVTQTPKHLITATGQRVTLRCSPRSGDLSVYWYQQSLDQGLQFLIQYYNGEERAKGNILERFSAQQFPDLHSELNLSSLELGDSALYFCASSLDSYGYTFGSGTRLTVV.